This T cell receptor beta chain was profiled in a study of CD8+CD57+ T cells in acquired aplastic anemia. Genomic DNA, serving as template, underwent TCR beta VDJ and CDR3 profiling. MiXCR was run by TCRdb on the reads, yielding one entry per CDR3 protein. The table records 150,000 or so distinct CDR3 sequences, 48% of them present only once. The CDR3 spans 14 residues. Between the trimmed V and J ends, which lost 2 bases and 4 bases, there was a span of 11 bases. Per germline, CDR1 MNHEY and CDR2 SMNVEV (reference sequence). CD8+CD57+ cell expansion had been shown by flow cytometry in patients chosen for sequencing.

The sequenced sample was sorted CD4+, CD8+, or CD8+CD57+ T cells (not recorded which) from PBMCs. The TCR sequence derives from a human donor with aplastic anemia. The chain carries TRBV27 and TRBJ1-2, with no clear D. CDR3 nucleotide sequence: TGTGCCAGCAGTTTAGGAGGGCCTATCTATGGCTACACCTTC. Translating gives CASSLGGPIYGYTF.